These T cell receptor beta chains were read from a single sample in a study of shared clonotypes between healthy human individuals. The table came from immunoSEQ multiplex PCR; TCRdb's copy has only in-frame clones and leaves some out. Among 2 million to 2.5 million clones listed, about 93% were seen once. The sequenced material came from naive CD8+ T cells from PBMCs. Receptors originate from a man between 18 and 35 years old in good health. Some clones in this sample may be carry-over from other donors' samples. CDR3s include the opening cysteine and the closing phenylalanine or tryptophan. The D gene is left open where the match is weak. The listing skips clone size in some rows; elsewhere it reads once, few, many or a size class.

D gene,V gene,J gene,clone size,CDR3 DNA,CDR3 protein
TRBD1,TRBV18,TRBJ2-5,once,TGTGCCAGCTCACCGATGACAGGGGAACAAGAGACCCAGTACTTC,CASSPMTGEQETQYF
.,TRBV27,TRBJ2-1,once,TGTGCCAGCAGTTTGGGAGCCTACAATGAGCAGTTCTTC,CASSLGAYNEQFF
.,TRBV28,TRBJ2-7,.,TGTGCCAGCAGCTCCCTTTCGTCCTACGAGCAGTACTTC,CASSSLSSYEQYF
TRBD2,TRBV7-6,TRBJ2-1,.,TGTGCCAGCAGCTTCTCGGGACTAGCGATAAACAATGAGCAGTTCTTC,CASSFSGLAINNEQFF
.,TRBV13,TRBJ2-7,.,TGTGCCAGCAGCTTAGGTCGCGACTCCTACGAGCAGTACTTC,CASSLGRDSYEQYF
.,TRBV7-9,TRBJ2-5,.,TGTGCCAGCAGCTTAGCGGGGGCGCGGGAGACCCAGTACTTC,CASSLAGARETQYF
.,TRBV2,TRBJ2-5,.,TGTGCCAGCACCCCGATACAAGAGACCCAGTACTTC,CASTPIQETQYF
.,TRBV9,TRBJ1-5,.,TGTGCCAGCAGCGTGACCGACGTTTGGGACTCCAGTTCCAATCAGCCCCAGCATTTT,CASSVTDVWDSSSNQPQHF
.,TRBV11-2,TRBJ1-1,.,TGTGCCAGCAGCTTATCCGGGTTCCGGAACACTGAAGCTTTCTTT,CASSLSGFRNTEAFF
.,TRBV10-3,TRBJ2-7,.,TGTGCCACAGCCGGGACTTCCTACGAGCAGTACTTC,CATAGTSYEQYF
.,TRBV4-2,TRBJ2-2,.,TGTGCCAGCAGCCCCCCGGGGCTTGGTTACACCGGGGAGCTGTTTTTT,CASSPPGLGYTGELFF
.,TRBV5-1,TRBJ2-1,.,TGCGCCAGCCACCTAACGGGGAATGAGCAGTTCTTC,CASHLTGNEQFF
.,TRBV2,TRBJ1-5,.,TGTGCCAGCAGCGACAGTATATTCTCTCAGCCCCAGCATTTT,CASSDSIFSQPQHF
.,TRBV4-1,TRBJ2-1,.,TGCGCCAGCAGCCAAGATCGGCTAGCGTCTTACAATGAGCAGTTCTTC,CASSQDRLASYNEQFF
.,TRBV11-2,TRBJ1-1,.,TGTGCCAGCAGCCCGGGCCAGGTCCGAGACACTGAAGCTTTCTTT,CASSPGQVRDTEAFF
.,TRBV4-1,TRBJ2-2,few,TGCGCCAGCAGCCAAGATCACCCGATCGGGGGCGCCGGGGAGCTGTTTTTT,CASSQDHPIGGAGELFF
.,TRBV2,TRBJ2-7,.,TGTGCCAGCAGTGAGTATCGCTCCTACGAGCAGTACTTC,CASSEYRSYEQYF
.,TRBV5-6,TRBJ2-7,.,TGTGCCAGCAGCTTGTTGGGTAAGGTCTACGAGCAGTACTTC,CASSLLGKVYEQYF
.,TRBV11-3,TRBJ1-1,.,TGTGCCAGCAGCCCGAGGGGGGGCACTGAAGCTTTCTTT,CASSPRGGTEAFF
.,TRBV30,TRBJ2-7,.,TGTGCCTCGACAACCGGGACCTCCTACGAGCAGTACTTC,CASTTGTSYEQYF
.,TRBV12-5,TRBJ2-3,.,TGTGCTAGTGGAGGAAACGAGGCGGGGACGTTAAGCACAGATACGCAGTATTTT,CASGGNEAGTLSTDTQYF
TRBD2,TRBV5-6,TRBJ2-6,.,TGTGCCAGCAGCTTGGGGTCCCAGCGGGGCACTTCTGGGGCCAACGTCCTGACTTTC,CASSLGSQRGTSGANVLTF
.,TRBV7-2,TRBJ2-2,.,TGTGCCAGCAGCTTGATCCTTGCCGGGGAGCTGTTTTTT,CASSLILAGELFF
.,TRBV5-6,TRBJ2-1,.,TGTGCCAGCAGCTTTGCACGAGGTGAGCAGTTCTTC,CASSFARGEQFF
TRBD2,TRBV9,TRBJ2-5,.,TGTGCCAGCAGCGATCGGACTAGCGGGAGGGAAGAGACCCAGTACTTC,CASSDRTSGREETQYF
.,TRBV4-1,TRBJ2-7,.,TGCGCCAGCAGCCAAGAGTACAGGATGCCCTTCGACTACGAGCAGTACTTC,CASSQEYRMPFDYEQYF
TRBD1,TRBV29-1,TRBJ1-2,.,TGCAGCGTTTCTTCCGGGACAGTTAATGGCTACACCTTC,CSVSSGTVNGYTF
.,TRBV28,TRBJ2-7,.,TGTGCCAGCAGTTTATCAGGTCCCCTCCTTTCCTACGAGCAGTACTTC,CASSLSGPLLSYEQYF
TRBD2,TRBV5-4,TRBJ2-7,.,TGTGCCAGCAGCGGGGAGGGACTAGCGGGAGACGAGCAGTACTTC,CASSGEGLAGDEQYF